A single sample is the source of the 21 T cell receptor beta chains below, sequenced in a study of T cell responses to AZD1222 COVID-19 vaccine. The repertoire was sequenced with immunoSEQ multiplex PCR; TCRdb's copy has only in-frame clones and lacks some. The sample consists of about 100,000 clones, about 87% of them appearing once. The starting material was peripheral blood, obtained on day 0 of AZD1222 vaccination. The receptors come from an adult in good health.

The V call is TRBV3-1 (or the pseudogene TRBV3-2), the J call TRBJ2-2; D call uncertain. Germline assignment: CDR1 LGHDT and CDR2 YNNKEL (reference sequence). The V gene lost 1 base and the J gene lost 4 bases, with 10 bases spanning the gap. The CDR3 is made up of 15 amino acids. In nucleotides, the CDR3 is TGTGCCAGCAGCCAAGTTGAGCGCGGCACCGGGGAGCTGTTTTTT. Its translation is CASSQVERGTGELFF.

This clone was picked up a small number of times. This chain joins TRBV3-1 (or the pseudogene TRBV3-2) and TRBJ2-3; the D is unclear. Germline assignment: CDR1 LGHDT and CDR2 YNNKEL (reference sequence). V shed 5 bases and J shed 2 bases, with 2 bases lying between them. The CDR3 loop spans 11 amino acids. CDR3 protein: CASSDTDTQYF. Written as DNA, the CDR3 is TGTGCCAGCAGCGACACAGATACGCAGTATTTT.

Only one count was recorded for this clone. The chain links TRBV27 to TRBJ1-1; 11 bases line up with TRBD1. Germline CDR1 reads MNHEY; CDR2 reads SMNVEV (reference sequence). Trimming at V came to 2 bases and at J to 11 bases, leaving 10 bases not matched to a gene. The CDR3 contains 15 residues. CDR3 bases: TGTGCCAGCAGTTTACTCCCCCCGGGACAGGGGGTGGCTTTCTTT. Protein: CASSLLPPGQGVAFF.

This clone came up once. V usage is TRBV7-2 and J usage is TRBJ1-5; D not resolved. The germline V gene encodes CDR1 SGHTA and CDR2 FQGNSA. The CDR3 is 14 amino acids. V lost 5 bases, J lost 4 bases, and 12 bases lay in between. The CDR3 here is CASSIGYGNQPQHF. CDR3 DNA: TGTGCCAGCAGCATCGGGTACGGGAATCAGCCCCAGCATTTT.

The gene calls are TRBV18 and TRBJ1-1; weak D call: TRBD1 (6 bases). Germline CDR1 KGHSH, CDR2 LQKENI. The V end lost 3 bases, the J end lost 1 base, and 12 bases lay between the germline ends. The CDR3 is 15 amino acids. The CDR3 sequence is CASSPWTGANTEAFF. The CDR3 DNA is TGTGCCAGCTCACCCTGGACGGGGGCGAACACTGAAGCTTTCTTT. Supplemented by reference TRBV18 and TRBJ1-1, the full variable domain reads NAGVMQNPRHLVRRRGQEARLRCSPMKGHSHVYWYRQLPEEGLKFMVYLQKENIIDESGMPKERFSAEFPKEGPSILRIQQVVRGDSAAYFCASSPWTGANTEAFFGQGTRLTVV.

V usage is TRBV25-1 and J usage is TRBJ1-2, with TRBD1 matching 9 bases. Germline V gene data show CDR1 as MGHDK and CDR2 as SYGVNS. The V and J ends lost 4 bases and 8 bases, in that order; junction bases with no gene match: 8. The length of the CDR3 is 14 residues. The CDR3 DNA is TGTGCCAGCAGTGGATCACAGGGGGCGAAGGGCTACACCTTC. Translation gives CASSGSQGAKGYTF.

The rearrangement links TRBV4-3 to TRBJ1-1; 7 bases are a match to TRBD1. Losses at the gene ends were 0 bases for V and 0 bases for J; bases not matched to a gene: 4. This CDR3 is built from 16 residues. Germline assignment: CDR1 LGHNA and CDR2 YSLEER. In DNA form, the CDR3 reads TGCGCCAGCAGCCAAGAATTGGACAGGATGAACACTGAAGCTTTCTTT. It yields the protein CASSQELDRMNTEAFF.

CDR3 in DNA: TGTGCCAGTAGTACCTACACAGATACGCAGTATTTT. Protein product: CASSTYTDTQYF. This chain joins TRBV19 and TRBJ2-3; D ambiguous. This CDR3 is 12 amino acids long. CDR1 and CDR2 from the germline V gene are LNHDA and SQIVND (reference sequence). With 4 bases removed from V and 2 bases from J, the gap between germline ends came to 4 bases.

The V gene is TRBV4-1, the J gene TRBJ2-7; tentative D call: TRBD1 (5 bases). The CDR3 sequence is 13 residues long. The germline CDR1 and CDR2 sequences are MGHRA and YSYEKL. V was pared by 7 bases and J by 3 bases, with 13 bases between. In nucleotides, the CDR3 is TGCGCCAGCACCCGGAGTCAGGGCTACGAGCAGTACTTC. It yields the protein CASTRSQGYEQYF.

CDR3 region: CAWTPGQGRTEAFF. Written as DNA, the CDR3 is TGTGCCTGGACCCCGGGACAGGGGCGCACTGAAGCTTTCTTT. This rearrangement joins TRBV30 to TRBJ1-1; 10 positions agree with TRBD1. V lost 4 bases, J lost 4 bases, and 6 bases stayed unmatched. Germline V gene data show CDR1 as GTSNPN and CDR2 as SVGIG (reference sequence). This CDR3 comprises 14 residues.

The rearrangement links TRBV30 to TRBJ2-7; D is possibly TRBD1 (6 bases). Germline loops: CDR1 GTSNPN, CDR2 SVGIG (reference sequence). The V and J ends lost 3 bases and 4 bases respectively, with 10 bases between them. This CDR3 is 12 amino acids long. As DNA, the CDR3 is TGTGCCTGGAGCAGGGACATTTACGAGCAGTACTTC. Encoded protein: CAWSRDIYEQYF.

In this sample, this clone turned up once. V and J are TRBV10-3 and TRBJ1-2; a weak D match, TRBD1 (6 bases). This CDR3 is built from 16 residues. Between the trimmed V and J ends, which lost 3 bases and 3 bases, there was a span of 17 bases. CDR1 is ENHRY and CDR2 is SYGVKD in the germline V gene. CDR3 bases: TGTGCCATCAGTGATGGAACCAGGGGTGTGGACTATGGCTACACCTTC. Protein product: CAISDGTRGVDYGYTF.

This clone was counted once. The J gene is TRBJ2-3, the V gene TRBV5-1; 10 positions agree with TRBD2. CDR1 is SGHRS and CDR2 is YFSETQ in the germline V gene. V trimming: 3 bases; J trimming: 14 bases; junction bases outside the gene matches: 15. This CDR3 has 15 amino acids. The CDR3 DNA follows: TGCGCCAGCAGCTCTGAAACTAGCGGGGCCGTATTTTGGTATTTT. As protein: CASSSETSGAVFWYF.

The chain recombines TRBV5-1 with TRBJ1-1, with 8 positions matching TRBD1. CDR1 is SGHRS, CDR2 YFSETQ, per germline. V shed 5 bases, J shed 3 bases, and the junction held 12 bases outside the gene matches. The CDR3 totals 16 residues. DNA for the CDR3: TGCGCCAGCAGAGATCCAGGGGGCGGCTGGGACACTGAAGCTTTCTTT. Its protein product is CASRDPGGGWDTEAFF.

V gene TRBV12-5 combines with J gene TRBJ1-1, with 9 bases lining up with TRBD1. The CDR3 spans 13 residues. CDR1 and CDR2 from the germline V gene are LGHNT and FRNRAP. After removal of 4 bases from V and 7 bases from J, the junction contained 4 bases not matched to a gene. This CDR3 reads CASGSTGGGEAFF. CDR3 DNA: TGTGCTAGTGGTTCGACAGGGGGGGGTGAAGCTTTCTTT.

This chain links TRBV7-9 with TRBJ2-7; no definite D call. CDR1 is SEHNR, CDR2 FQNEAQ, per germline (reference sequence). The CDR3 is 16 residues long. Deletions cut 2 bases from V and 0 bases from J, with 14 bases between. In nucleotides, the CDR3 is TGTGCCAGCAGCTTAAACTGGGCAGACTCCTCCTACGAGCAGTACTTC. Translating it yields CASSLNWADSSYEQYF.

The genes are TRBV7-8 and TRBJ1-2; D is uncertain. Germline CDR1 is SGHVS and CDR2 is FQNEAQ. There are 15 residues in the CDR3. V was shortened by 1 base and J by 5 bases, with 14 bases between the two germline ends. Here the CDR3 reads CASSLGVGGFYGYTF. The CDR3 nucleotides read TGTGCCAGCAGCTTAGGGGTGGGAGGATTTTATGGCTACACCTTC.

This clone showed up just a few times. The chain uses TRBV27 and TRBJ2-1, with a weak D call TRBD2 (5 bases). Germline loops: CDR1 MNHEY, CDR2 SMNVEV (reference sequence). Trimming cost V 3 bases and J 0 bases, with 6 bases left between them. CDR3 length: 14 residues. The CDR3 reads CASSLDFSYNEQFF. The CDR3 DNA reads as TGTGCCAGCAGTTTGGACTTCTCCTACAATGAGCAGTTCTTC.

V is TRBV7-3 and J is TRBJ1-1, with D perhaps TRBD1 (5 bases). The CDR3 spans 15 residues. V lost 1 base and J lost 0, with 9 bases in between. Germline V lookup: CDR1 SGHTA, CDR2 FQGTGA. The CDR3 nucleotides are TGTGCCAGCAGCTTAAGGGGGGATTTGAACACTGAAGCTTTCTTT. Amino acid sequence: CASSLRGDLNTEAFF.

This chain uses TRBV7-2 with TRBJ1-1; perhaps TRBD1 as D (5 bases). Germline V CDR1 and CDR2: SGHTA, FQGNSA. Trimming stripped 2 bases from V and 0 bases from J, with 13 bases between. CDR3 size: 16 residues. CDR3 in amino acids: CASSLSPGTMNTEAFF. The CDR3 region has the DNA TGTGCCAGCAGCTTAAGTCCAGGGACCATGAACACTGAAGCTTTCTTT.

The chain couples TRBV29-1 to TRBJ1-2; TRBD1 aligns across 10 bases. CDR3 length: 15 residues. The trim removed 3 bases at V and 8 bases at J, leaving 12 bases unmatched. Germline V gene lookup returns CDR1 SQVTM and CDR2 ANQGSEA. In DNA, the CDR3 is TGCAGCGTTGACCTAGGGACAGGGGAAGTTCGCGGCTACACCTTC. This encodes CSVDLGTGEVRGYTF.